Listed below are T cell receptor beta chains from one sample, sequenced in a study of sequential checkpoint blockade in melanoma. The assay was immunoSEQ multiplex PCR, and TCRdb's table has in-frame clones only and misses some. This sample has roughly 10,000 clones; roughly 60% occur once, and the top ten carry roughly 15%. The sequenced sample was CD8+ T cells sorted from blood (inferred from file names), obtained from a patient given nivolumab and ipilimumab in sequence. The receptors were sampled from a human donor with melanoma. Each CDR3 is given with its conserved first and last residue. The D gene is left open where the match is weak. Size tells how often a clone was seen (once, few, many) or the class of an expanded clone, and some rows leave it out.

j_call | v_call | clone_size | d_call | cdr3_aa | cdr3_nt
TRBJ2-2 | TRBV27 | few | TRBD1 | CASSSWGQGAGELFF | TGTGCCAGCAGTTCTTGGGGACAGGGGGCCGGGGAGCTGTTTTTT
TRBJ2-7 | TRBV4-3 | NA | NA | CASSQGESSYEQYF | TGCGCCAGCAGCCAGGGAGAGAGCTCCTACGAGCAGTACTTC
TRBJ2-3 | TRBV7-2 | NA | TRBD2 | CASSLGLGGWDTQYF | TGTGCCAGCAGTCTGGGACTAGGGGGATGGGATACGCAGTATTTT
TRBJ2-7 | TRBV19 | few | NA | CASSPFAGPLEQYF | TGTGCCAGTAGTCCCTTTGCAGGGCCTCTCGAGCAGTACTTC
TRBJ2-7 | TRBV6-1 | NA | TRBD1 | CASSEAATGGSYEQYF | TGTGCCAGCAGTGAAGCGGCGACAGGGGGCTCCTACGAGCAGTACTTC
TRBJ2-7 | TRBV18 | NA | TRBD1 | CASSLTGYFSEQYF | TGTGCCAGCTCACTGACAGGGTACTTTTCCGAGCAGTACTTC
TRBJ1-5 | TRBV28 | NA | NA | CASRRLSDGGQPQHF | TGTGCCAGCAGACGACTATCAGACGGAGGTCAGCCCCAGCATTTT
TRBJ2-1 | TRBV28 | NA | NA | CASSLWLVLWNEQFF | TGTGCCAGCAGTTTATGGCTAGTTCTCTGGAATGAGCAGTTCTTC
TRBJ2-2 | TRBV19 | NA | NA | CASSPSYGGPTGELFF | TGTGCCAGTAGTCCCAGTTACGGGGGACCCACCGGGGAGCTGTTTTTT
TRBJ1-4 | TRBV7-9 | few | NA | CASSSRNEKLFF | TGTGCCAGCAGCTCTCGTAATGAAAAACTGTTTTTT
TRBJ2-1 | TRBV5-4 | NA | NA | CASTGISYNEQFF | TGTGCCAGCACCGGGATCTCCTACAATGAGCAGTTCTTC
TRBJ2-5 | TRBV28 | NA | TRBD1 | CASSPPRTGKETQYF | TGTGCCAGCAGTCCCCCCCGGACAGGAAAAGAGACCCAGTACTTC
TRBJ1-1 | TRBV15 | NA | NA | CATSSLTGTQKYYTEAFF | TGTGCCACCAGCAGCCTGACCGGGACACAGAAGTACTACACTGAAGCTTTCTTT
TRBJ2-1 | TRBV29-1 | NA | NA | CSVYPGAYNEQFF | TGCAGCGTTTACCCGGGGGCCTACAATGAGCAGTTCTTC
TRBJ2-1 | TRBV9 | few | NA | CASSTLEYNEQFF | TGTGCCAGCAGCACCCTGGAGTACAATGAGCAGTTCTTC
TRBJ2-7 | TRBV5-4 | few | TRBD2 | CASSYGTSGREEQYF | TGTGCCAGCAGCTACGGGACTAGCGGGAGAGAAGAGCAGTACTTC
TRBJ1-4 | TRBV18 | NA | NA | CASSQSSSEVEKLFF | TGTGCCAGCTCACAGTCATCCTCAGAGGTGGAAAAACTGTTTTTT
TRBJ2-2 | TRBV29-1 | NA | NA | CSVKRGLGKSGELFF | TGCAGCGTGAAAAGGGGACTTGGAAAAAGCGGGGAGCTGTTTTTT
TRBJ1-2 | TRBV13 | NA | NA | CASSLTQNYGYTF | TGTGCCAGCAGTCTTACCCAGAACTATGGCTACACCTTC
TRBJ2-1 | TRBV7-2 | NA | NA | CASYLGGSEQFF | TGTGCCAGTTACTTAGGGGGATCTGAGCAGTTCTTC
TRBJ1-2 | TRBV28 | medium-sized | NA | CASTPLGDNYGYTF | TGTGCCAGCACCCCCCTCGGGGATAACTATGGCTACACCTTC
TRBJ2-7 | TRBV6-1 | few | NA | CASSVYTHGDEQYF | TGTGCCAGCAGTGTTTACACTCACGGGGACGAGCAGTACTTC
TRBJ1-4 | TRBV19 | few | TRBD1 | CASSLNYRGGEKLFF | TGTGCCAGTAGCCTCAACTACAGGGGTGGTGAAAAACTGTTTTTT
TRBJ1-2 | TRBV6-1 | NA | NA | CAIVVPTPFSYGYTF | TGTGCCATCGTGGTGCCTACCCCCTTTTCCTATGGCTACACCTTC
TRBJ2-5 | TRBV6-6 | few | TRBD2 | CASSNTWVAGGETQYF | TGTGCCAGCAGTAACACCTGGGTAGCGGGAGGTGAGACCCAGTACTTC
TRBJ1-1 | TRBV7-9 | few | TRBD1 | CASSTGGSDAFF | TGTGCCAGCAGCACAGGGGGAAGCGACGCTTTCTTT
TRBJ2-3 | TRBV7-8 | NA | NA | CASSLVTLASRADTQYF | TGTGCCAGCAGCTTGGTCACCCTAGCATCTAGGGCAGATACGCAGTATTTT